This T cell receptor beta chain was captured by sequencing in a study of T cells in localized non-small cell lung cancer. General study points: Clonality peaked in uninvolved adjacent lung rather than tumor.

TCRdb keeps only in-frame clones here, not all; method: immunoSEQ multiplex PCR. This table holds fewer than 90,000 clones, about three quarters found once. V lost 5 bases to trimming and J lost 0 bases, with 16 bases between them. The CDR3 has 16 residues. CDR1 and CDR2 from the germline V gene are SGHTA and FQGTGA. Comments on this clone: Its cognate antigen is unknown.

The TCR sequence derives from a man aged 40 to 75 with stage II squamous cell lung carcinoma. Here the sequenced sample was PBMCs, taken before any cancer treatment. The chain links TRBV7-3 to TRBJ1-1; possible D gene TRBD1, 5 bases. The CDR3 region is CASSPLVGQMNTEAFF. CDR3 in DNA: TGTGCCAGCAGCCCTTTGGTGGGGCAGATGAACACTGAAGCTTTCTTT.